The clone carrying this T cell receptor beta chain was seen a single time. Its target is unknown. The data belong to a study of immune cell composition in non-small cell lung cancer. General study findings and limits: Tumour-reactive clones were not shown to match dominant in vivo tumour clones. Top 10 clone scores and clonality were higher in squamous than adenocarcinoma.

The CDR3 is 13 residues long. Germline CDR1 reads SGHRS; CDR2 reads YFSETQ. The V gene lost 3 bases and the J gene lost 9 bases, with 13 bases spanning the gap. The table came from immunoSEQ multiplex PCR; TCRdb's copy has only in-frame clones and leaves some out. The sample yields 13,000 to 15,000 clones, roughly 66% seen once. The chain recombines TRBV5-1 with TRBJ2-1; D perhaps matches TRBD2 (6 bases). The sample was lung tumor tissue. This sequence originates from a human donor with non-small cell lung cancer. Here the CDR3 reads CASSWRVGGEQFF. DNA for the CDR3: TGCGCCAGCAGCTGGAGAGTGGGAGGTGAGCAGTTCTTC.